These 8 T cell receptor beta chains share one sample of origin, sequenced in a study of T cell changes during pregnancy in multiple sclerosis. The protocol was immunoSEQ multiplex PCR, while the TCRdb copy is restricted to in-frame clones and leaves out a portion. This sample has fewer than 50,000 clones; 85% to 90% occur once, and the top ten carry 0.58%. The source was CD4+ T cells from peripheral blood mononuclear cells, collected in the first trimester of pregnancy. These TCRs come from a female donor with multiple sclerosis, enrolled in a pregnancy study.

The chain is built from TRBV5-6 and TRBJ2-4; no clear D gene. This CDR3 has 12 amino acids. Between the trimmed V and J ends, which lost 0 bases and 9 bases, there was a span of 7 bases. CDR1 is SGHDT and CDR2 is YYEEEE in the germline V gene. CDR3 DNA: TGTGCCAGCAGCTTGGTGACGGGCATTCAGTACTTC. Its translation: CASSLVTGIQYF.

This clone turned up a few times. The chain recombines TRBV29-1 with TRBJ1-1; tentatively, D is TRBD1 (6 bases). This CDR3 has 14 amino acids. Trimming stripped 4 bases from V and 1 base from J, with 13 bases between. The germline V gene has CDR1 SQVTM and CDR2 ANQGSEA. Here the CDR3 reads CSVGAGRGNTEAFF. In nucleotides, the CDR3 is TGCAGCGTTGGGGCTGGCAGGGGGAACACTGAAGCTTTCTTT. Drawing the rest from reference TRBV29-1 and TRBJ1-1, the complete variable domain is SAVISQKPSRDICQRGTSLTIQCQVDSQVTMMFWYRQQPGQSLTLIATANQGSEATYESGFVIDKFPISRPNLTFSTLTVSNMSPEDSSIYLCSVGAGRGNTEAFFGQGTRLTVV.

The chain uses TRBV5-1 and TRBJ2-6; tentative D call: TRBD2 (6 bases). The V and J ends lost 4 bases and 4 bases respectively, with 18 bases between them. Germline V lookup: CDR1 SGHRS, CDR2 YFSETQ. This CDR3 contains 17 residues. Here the CDR3 reads CASSPGVTQAGANVLTF. CDR3 bases: TGCGCCAGCAGCCCGGGAGTTACCCAAGCGGGGGCCAACGTCCTGACTTTC.

This sequence joins TRBV4-1 and TRBJ1-2, with TRBD1 matching over 8 bases. CDR1 MGHRA and CDR2 YSYEKL come from the germline V gene. The CDR3 runs 17 residues. V lost 5 bases, J lost 6 bases, and 17 bases stayed unmatched. As DNA, the CDR3 is TGCGCCAGCAGCGCACCGGGTAAGACAGGGGATTTGGATGGCTACACCTTC. It translates to CASSAPGKTGDLDGYTF.

This chain joins TRBV5-1 and TRBJ2-5; 8 bases are shared with TRBD2. The CDR3 is 13 residues long. After removal of 4 bases from V and 5 bases from J, the junction contained 4 bases not matched to a gene. The V gene's germline CDR1 is SGHRS and CDR2 YFSETQ. CDR3 loop: CASSRGGAETQYF. DNA for the CDR3: TGCGCCAGCAGCCGGGGGGGGGCTGAGACCCAGTACTTC.

V is TRBV14 and J is TRBJ2-2, with a weak D call TRBD1 (6 bases). The CDR3 is made up of 15 amino acids. In germline, CDR1 is SGHDN, CDR2 FVKESK. Deletions cut 1 base from V and 5 bases from J, with 11 bases between. The CDR3 DNA is TGTGCCAGCAGCCAAGCGACAGGTGCGACCGGGGAGCTGTTTTTT. It encodes CASSQATGATGELFF.

The chain couples TRBV27 to TRBJ2-1; 7 positions match TRBD2. The CDR3 consists of 16 residues. Germline values: CDR1 MNHEY, CDR2 SMNVEV (reference sequence). V was pared by 3 bases and J by 0 bases, with 5 bases of the junction left unmatched. This CDR3 reads CASSFKGLSSYNEQFF. Written as DNA, the CDR3 is TGTGCCAGCAGTTTCAAGGGACTAAGCTCCTACAATGAGCAGTTCTTC.

The chain links TRBV30 to TRBJ2-1; TRBD1 matches at 10 bases. Trimming cost V 3 bases and J 6 bases; bases outside gene matches: 5. Germline V lookup: CDR1 GTSNPN, CDR2 SVGIG (reference sequence). The CDR3 sequence is 14 residues long. The CDR3, as DNA: TGTGCCTGGAGGGGGACAGGGGAGGGCAATGAGCAGTTCTTC. It specifies CAWRGTGEGNEQFF.